The 23 T cell receptor beta chains below come from one sample, sequenced in a study of response to subunit inactivated influenza vaccine. TCRdb reanalysed the RT-PCR reads using MiXCR and keeps one entry per CDR3 protein. The sample yields more than 550,000 distinct CDR3 sequences, 12% seen once. Sequenced here: PBMCs from blood, sampled on the day of vaccination. These receptors came from a man in his fifties who received an inactivated influenza vaccine.

Turning to this clonotype: A much larger clonotype is one base distant, so this may be a read error. The rearrangement uses TRBV18 and TRBJ2-1; tentatively, D is TRBD2 (5 bases). The germline CDR1 and CDR2 sequences are KGHSH and LQKENI. The V end lost 1 base, the J end lost 2 bases, and 9 bases lay between the germline ends. This CDR3 spans 15 amino acids. CDR3 nucleotides: TGTGCCAGCTCACCACTGACGGGGACCTACAATGAGCAGTTCTTC. Protein sequence: CASSPLTGTYNEQFF.

This clonotype was recorded many times. The chain has TRBV5-1 and TRBJ2-3; D is undetermined. This CDR3 spans 14 amino acids. Germline CDR1 is SGHRS and CDR2 is YFSETQ. The germline V and J ends were trimmed by 5 bases and 0 bases, with 10 bases remaining between them. This CDR3 is CASRRDISTDTQYF. The DNA of the CDR3 is TGCGCCAGCAGAAGGGATATTAGCACAGATACGCAGTATTTT.

This clonotype was counted only a few times. The rearrangement joins TRBV20-1 to TRBJ1-1; 8 nucleotides line up with TRBD1. Germline V lookup: CDR1 DFQATT, CDR2 SNEGSKA (reference sequence). The CDR3 contains 13 residues. The CDR3 is CSAIQGVVKRAFF. DNA for the CDR3: TGCAGCGCAATACAGGGGGTGGTTAAAAGGGCTTTCTTT.

This clonotype was counted many times. The CDR3 coding sequence is TGCAGTGCTAGCGGGCCGCGGAGGGCGAGCACAGATACGCAGTATTTT. This encodes CSASGPRRASTDTQYF. The chain combines TRBV20-1 with TRBJ2-3; TRBD2 is a possible D gene (6 bases). CDR3 length equals 16 residues. The V gene lost 3 bases and the J gene lost 0 bases, with 16 bases spanning the gap. Germline V CDR1 and CDR2: DFQATT, SNEGSKA (reference sequence).

The V gene is TRBV20-1, the J gene TRBJ2-3; D perhaps matches TRBD1 (5 bases). Trimming took off 6 bases at V and 2 bases at J, with 12 bases between the two ends. The CDR3 length is 13 residues. Per germline, CDR1 DFQATT and CDR2 SNEGSKA (reference sequence). CDR3 amino acids: CSAAQVVTDTQYF. The CDR3 coding sequence is TGCAGTGCAGCACAGGTGGTCACAGATACGCAGTATTTT.

This rearrangement joins TRBV4-2 to TRBJ2-5, with a tentative D call TRBD1 (5 bases). Trimming pared 0 bases from V and 2 bases from J, leaving 10 bases between. CDR1 and CDR2 from the germline V gene are LGHNA and YNFKEQ. The CDR3 runs 15 residues. CDR3 residues: CASSQDLTGQETQYF. The CDR3 DNA sequence: TGTGCCAGCAGCCAAGATCTAACAGGTCAAGAGACCCAGTACTTC.

Only a few counts were recorded for this clonotype. This chain connects TRBV6-2 or TRBV6-3 to TRBJ2-6; 8 bases are a match to TRBD1. Germline-derived CDR1 and CDR2 are MNHEY and SVGEGT. The ends lost 5 bases at V and 0 bases at J; junction bases unmatched: 15. The CDR3 extends over 20 amino acids. CDR3 in amino acids: CASSPLRTGPSYSGANVLTF. The CDR3 nucleotides are TGTGCCAGCAGTCCCCTGCGGACAGGGCCATCCTACTCTGGGGCCAACGTCCTGACTTTC.

The rearrangement uses TRBV5-1 and TRBJ1-1; the D is unclear. Trimming took off 3 bases at V and 8 bases at J, with 8 bases between the two ends. CDR1 is SGHRS and CDR2 is YFSETQ in the germline V gene. The CDR3 loop spans 11 amino acids. Written as DNA, the CDR3 is TGCGCCAGCAGCTCCGAATTGGAAGCTTTCTTT. Its translation: CASSSELEAFF.

This clonotype showed up just once. One end of the junction fails to match germline, which may point to a read error. The chain links TRBV27 to TRBJ2-5; D is undetermined. The CDR3 spans 13 residues. In germline, CDR1 is MNHEY, CDR2 SMNVEV (reference sequence). The CDR3 loop reads CAISLVHQETQYF. In DNA, the CDR3 is TGTGCCATCAGTTTAGTGCACCAAGAGACCCAGTACTTC.

The chain links TRBV20-1 to TRBJ2-7; D possibly corresponds to TRBD2 (6 bases). CDR1 is DFQATT and CDR2 is SNEGSKA in the germline V gene (reference sequence). Trimming took 3 bases from V and 2 from J, leaving 14 bases between them. This CDR3 has 14 residues. This CDR3 is CSASSSGRTYEQYF. CDR3 DNA sequence: TGCAGTGCTAGTTCGAGCGGGCGAACCTACGAGCAGTACTTC.

To note about this clonotype: Germline is not matched at one junction end, which may reflect a read error. This rearrangement joins TRBV11-2 to TRBJ2-3; D possibly matches TRBD1 or TRBD2 (5 bases each). CDR1 is SGHAT, CDR2 FQNNGV, per germline. The CDR3 loop spans 15 amino acids. CDR3 DNA sequence: TGTACCAGCAGCTCCGGGGCGGCTAGCACAGATACGCAGTATTTT. Its protein product is CTSSSGAASTDTQYF.

J is TRBJ2-7 and V is TRBV29-1, with TRBD2 identical over 13 bases. The CDR3 is 15 amino acids. Germline V gene lookup returns CDR1 SQVTM and CDR2 ANQGSEA. The CDR3 loop reads CAMRRTGLAGAEQYF. DNA of the CDR3: TGCGCGATGAGACGTACCGGACTAGCGGGAGCCGAGCAGTACTTC.

This clonotype has a count of ten or more. The genes are TRBV12-3 or TRBV12-4 and TRBJ2-6, with TRBD1 matching 7 bases. The CDR3 length is 16 residues. With 5 bases clipped from V and 3 bases from J, the junction kept 7 bases outside the gene matches. Written as DNA, the CDR3 is TGTGCCAGCAGTAAGGGACAGAACTTTGGGGCCAACGTCCTGACTTTC. It codes for CASSKGQNFGANVLTF.

This clonotype has at least ten counts. The chain uses TRBV20-1 and TRBJ2-3; the match to TRBD2 covers 9 bases. V trimming: 2 bases; J trimming: 1 base; junction bases outside the gene matches: 1. Germline V gene data show CDR1 as DFQATT and CDR2 as SNEGSKA (reference sequence). The CDR3 has 14 amino acids. CDR3 loop: CSARLAGRTDTQYF. The DNA for the CDR3 is TGCAGTGCTAGACTAGCGGGACGCACAGATACGCAGTATTTT.

This clonotype was seen ten or more times. The chain joins TRBV2 to TRBJ2-2, with D uncertain. The CDR3 runs 15 residues. Per the germline V gene, CDR1 is SNHLY and CDR2 is FYNNEI. Trimming cost V 2 bases and J 2 bases, with 9 bases left between them. CDR3 DNA sequence: TGTGCCAGCAGTGAATCGGCCGTAAACACCGGGGAGCTGTTTTTT. Its translation: CASSESAVNTGELFF.

This clonotype has a handful of counts. The chain links TRBV29-1 to TRBJ1-2; tentative D call: TRBD1 (5 bases). The germline V and J ends were trimmed by 7 bases and 8 bases, with 14 bases remaining between them. This CDR3 has 11 residues. Looked up from germline, CDR1 is SQVTM and CDR2 is ANQGSEA. CDR3 bases: TGCAGCGCAGAAGACAGTAAAGGCTACACCTTC. Its translation is CSAEDSKGYTF.

Ten or more counts support this clonotype. This chain uses TRBV6-1 with TRBJ2-1; D unclear. V lost 5 bases and J lost 0, with 26 bases in between. Germline CDR1 MNHNS, CDR2 SASEGT. The CDR3 has 20 residues. CDR3 loop: CASSQDAPRVPFSSYNEQFF. The CDR3, as DNA: TGTGCCAGCAGTCAAGATGCCCCTCGGGTCCCCTTCAGCTCCTACAATGAGCAGTTCTTC.

The chain uses TRBV6-1 and TRBJ1-1; D not certain. The ends were cut back, 3 bases at V and 4 bases at J, with 15 bases in the middle. Germline lookup yields CDR1 MNHNS and CDR2 SASEGT. CDR3 length equals 15 residues. The DNA for the CDR3 is TGTGCCAGCAGTGATCTCTGGGGAGCGGGCACTGAAGCTTTCTTT. Translated, it gives CASSDLWGAGTEAFF.

This clonotype was observed many times. J is TRBJ2-7 and V is TRBV9; D unresolved. The CDR3 length is 15 residues. Germline CDR1 reads SGDLS; CDR2 reads YYNGEE. V gave up 0 bases and J gave up 1 base, with 11 bases separating them. CDR3 protein: CASSVGPPPSYEQYF. In DNA form, the CDR3 reads TGTGCCAGCAGCGTAGGACCGCCACCTTCCTACGAGCAGTACTTC.

This clonotype was counted between two and nine times. The chain combines TRBV15 with TRBJ2-3, with 11 bases aligning to TRBD2. The CDR3 has 19 residues. Per the germline V gene, CDR1 is LNHNV and CDR2 is YYDKDF (reference sequence). V dropped 0 bases and J dropped 0; count of bases not matched to a gene: 8. The CDR3 loop reads CATSREGTSGLISTDTQYF. The CDR3 coding sequence is TGTGCCACCAGCAGAGAGGGGACTAGCGGCCTAATTAGCACAGATACGCAGTATTTT.

This clonotype was picked up a small number of times. The V call is TRBV7-8, the J call TRBJ2-4, with D unclear. Trimming took off 5 bases at V and 6 bases at J, with 11 bases between the two ends. Germline assignment: CDR1 SGHVS and CDR2 FQNEAQ. The CDR3 sequence is 13 residues long. CDR3 residues: CASSLQEVNIQYF. The CDR3 DNA is TGTGCCAGCAGCCTCCAAGAAGTAAACATTCAGTACTTC.

This clonotype was picked up a small number of times. V is TRBV12-3 or TRBV12-4 and J is TRBJ2-2; possible D gene TRBD1, 5 bases. CDR3 length equals 14 residues. The V and J ends lost 2 bases and 4 bases respectively, with 8 bases between them. DNA of the CDR3: TGTGCCAGCAGTTTACAGGGATTCACCGGGGAGCTGTTTTTT. It codes for CASSLQGFTGELFF.

The chain links TRBV12-3 or TRBV12-4 to TRBJ2-2, with D unresolved. With 5 bases removed from V and 6 bases from J, the gap between germline ends came to 13 bases. This CDR3 spans 14 amino acids. The CDR3: CASSRSVLAGELFF. CDR3 in DNA: TGTGCCAGCAGTCGCAGCGTTTTGGCCGGGGAGCTGTTTTTT.